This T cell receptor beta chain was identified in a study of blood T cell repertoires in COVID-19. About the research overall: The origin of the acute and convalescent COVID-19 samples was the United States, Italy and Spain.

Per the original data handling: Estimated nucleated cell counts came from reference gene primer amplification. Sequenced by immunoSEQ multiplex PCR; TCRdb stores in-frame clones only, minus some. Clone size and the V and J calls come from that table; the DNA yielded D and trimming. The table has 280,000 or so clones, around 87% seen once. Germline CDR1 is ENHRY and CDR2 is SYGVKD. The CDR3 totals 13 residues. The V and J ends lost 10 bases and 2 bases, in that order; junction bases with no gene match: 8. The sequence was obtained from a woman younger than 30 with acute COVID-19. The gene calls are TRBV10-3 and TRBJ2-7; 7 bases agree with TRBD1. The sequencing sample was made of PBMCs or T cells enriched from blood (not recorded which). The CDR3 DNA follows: TGTGCCAGCTCGACAGGGTTGGCCTACGAGCAGTACTTC. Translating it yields CASSTGLAYEQYF.